This entry lists 17 T cell receptor beta chains sequenced from one sample in a study of beta chain features in type 1 diabetes. Since all of the isolated RNA was reverse transcribed, expressed TCRB transcripts were what got sequenced. The repertoire was sequenced with immunoSEQ multiplex PCR; TCRdb's copy has only in-frame clones and lacks some. The sample holds hundreds of thousands of clones; roughly a sixth are singletons and the top ten take around 0.02%. The sequencing sample was made of naive CD4+ T cells from blood. The origin of the receptors is a woman between 18 and 29 years old in good health.

This clone turned up a few times. The rearrangement uses TRBV27 and TRBJ2-1; D may correspond to TRBD1 or TRBD2 (5 bases each). The CDR3 is 15 residues long. With 3 bases removed from V and 2 bases from J, the gap between germline ends came to 11 bases. Germline values: CDR1 MNHEY, CDR2 SMNVEV (reference sequence). CDR3 residues: CASSLRQGPYNEQFF. CDR3 sequence (DNA): TGTGCCAGCAGTTTGAGGCAGGGACCCTACAATGAGCAGTTCTTC.

The sample holds a few counts of this clone. J is TRBJ1-4 and V is TRBV28, with unresolved D. This CDR3 contains 11 residues. CDR1 and CDR2 from the germline V gene are MDHEN and SYDVKM. The V end was cut by 6 bases, the J end by 6 bases, with 5 bases between. This chain's CDR3 is CASSIHEKLFF. The DNA of the CDR3 is TGTGCCAGCAGCATTCATGAAAAACTGTTTTTT.

This clone has only a few counts. The V and J genes are TRBV19 and TRBJ2-5, with TRBD1 as a possible D gene (5 bases). The CDR3 spans 13 residues. The germline V gene has CDR1 LNHDA and CDR2 SQIVND (reference sequence). V was trimmed by 2 bases and J by 5 bases, leaving 9 bases between them. The CDR3 reads CASSIIRDETQYF. Written as DNA, the CDR3 is TGTGCCAGTAGTATAATCAGGGATGAGACCCAGTACTTC.

CDR3 amino acids: CASSPPWGASYEQYF. The CDR3 DNA is TGTGCCAGCAGTCCCCCGTGGGGGGCGAGCTACGAGCAGTACTTC. The V and J genes are TRBV28 and TRBJ2-7; either TRBD1 or TRBD2 may supply D (6 bases each). Trimming removed 5 bases at V and 3 bases at J, with 17 bases between. The CDR3 contains 15 residues. Germline-derived CDR1 and CDR2 are MDHEN and SYDVKM.

The chain carries TRBV28 and TRBJ2-1, with D tentatively TRBD1 or TRBD2 (6 bases each). CDR3 length: 15 amino acids. V was trimmed by 8 bases and J by 4 bases, leaving 18 bases between them. Germline CDR1 and CDR2: MDHEN and SYDVKM. The CDR3 spells CASARGVISYNEQFF. CDR3 DNA sequence: TGTGCCAGCGCTAGGGGGGTCATTTCTTACAATGAGCAGTTCTTC.

A few counts support this clone. The J gene is TRBJ2-6, the V gene TRBV5-1; D possibly corresponds to TRBD2 (5 bases). The CDR3 length is 19 residues. The germline V gene has CDR1 SGHRS and CDR2 YFSETQ. V lost 0 bases and J lost 0, with 16 bases in between. Written as DNA, the CDR3 is TGCGCCAGCAGCTTGGGTGGGAGCGGAAGTTACTCTGGGGCCAACGTCCTGACTTTC. It codes for CASSLGGSGSYSGANVLTF.

This clone was seen only a few times. The chain joins TRBV19 to TRBJ2-5; TRBD1 or TRBD2 may be the D gene (5 bases each). CDR3 length: 15 residues. Germline CDR1 and CDR2: LNHDA and SQIVND (reference sequence). The V and J ends lost 4 bases and 2 bases respectively, with 14 bases between them. The CDR3 reads CASSNTGTSQETQYF. DNA for the CDR3: TGTGCCAGTAGTAACACCGGGACGTCACAAGAGACCCAGTACTTC.

This clone was seen more than once but under ten times. The V call is TRBV2, the J call TRBJ2-3, with a tentative D call TRBD2 (6 bases). The germline V gene encodes CDR1 SNHLY and CDR2 FYNNEI. V was clipped by 5 bases and J by 3 bases, with 9 bases between them. The CDR3 totals 13 residues. CDR3 in DNA: TGTGCCAGCAGTAGGGAGGTAACAGATACGCAGTATTTT. Its protein product is CASSREVTDTQYF.

This clone was seen a few times. This chain joins TRBV27 and TRBJ2-3; no clear D. V was shortened by 0 bases and J by 3 bases, with 4 bases between the two germline ends. Germline assignment: CDR1 MNHEY and CDR2 SMNVEV (reference sequence). This CDR3 has 13 amino acids. In DNA, the CDR3 is TGTGCCAGCAGTTTATCGGGAACAGATACGCAGTATTTT. It encodes CASSLSGTDTQYF.

V and J are TRBV7-2 and TRBJ2-2; TRBD1 matches 8 bases. Per the germline V gene, CDR1 is SGHTA and CDR2 is FQGNSA. The CDR3 has 15 residues. V gave up 6 bases and J gave up 3 bases; unmatched junction bases: 6. The CDR3 bases are TGTGCCAGCAGACGGCAGGGGGCGTACACCGGGGAGCTGTTTTTT. It codes for CASRRQGAYTGELFF.

This clone came up a few times. The genes are TRBV5-4 and TRBJ1-4; D is possibly TRBD1 (5 bases). Between the trimmed V and J ends, which lost 4 bases and 0 bases, there was a span of 13 bases. Germline CDR1 is SGHNT and CDR2 is YYREEE (reference sequence). The CDR3 is made up of 16 amino acids. In DNA form, the CDR3 reads TGTGCCAGCAGCCGGGGGGGGACGGCAACTAATGAAAAACTGTTTTTT. It translates to CASSRGGTATNEKLFF.

This clone showed up many times. The V call is TRBV7-9, the J call TRBJ1-2; D is undetermined. Between the trimmed V and J ends, which lost 3 bases and 7 bases, there was a span of 12 bases. The CDR3 extends over 13 amino acids. From germline, CDR1 is SEHNR and CDR2 FQNEAQ (reference sequence). CDR3 residues: CASSLARTAGYTF. For the CDR3, the DNA is TGTGCCAGCAGCTTGGCTAGAACAGCTGGCTACACCTTC.

The rearrangement uses TRBV7-2 and TRBJ2-1, with a possible D match to TRBD1 (5 bases). The V and J ends lost 5 bases and 0 bases respectively, with 11 bases between them. The germline gives CDR1 SGHTA, CDR2 FQGNSA. The CDR3 sequence is 15 residues long. The CDR3 DNA follows: TGTGCCAGCAGCCCTGCGGACACCTCCTACAATGAGCAGTTCTTC. Protein: CASSPADTSYNEQFF.

A few counts support this clone. V and J are TRBV7-2 and TRBJ1-1; D uncertain. The CDR3 spans 11 residues. Trimming pared 2 bases from V and 8 bases from J, leaving 6 bases between. Germline V lookup: CDR1 SGHTA, CDR2 FQGNSA. This CDR3 reads CASSLLYEAFF. As DNA, the CDR3 is TGTGCCAGCAGCTTACTTTACGAAGCTTTCTTT.

This clone was observed a handful of times. The sample contains more than one DNA sequence encoding this CDR3. CDR3 DNA: TGTGCCAGCAGCTTAGCGGATCAGCCCCAGCATTTT. Its protein product is CASSLADQPQHF. The chain uses TRBV7-2 and TRBJ1-5; D gene uncertain. Trimming removed 0 bases at V and 5 bases at J, with 2 bases between. Germline assignment: CDR1 SGHTA and CDR2 FQGNSA. This CDR3 has 12 amino acids.

This clone was observed a handful of times. This rearrangement joins TRBV18 to TRBJ2-7, with 7 bases identical to TRBD2. With 4 bases clipped from V and 7 bases from J, the junction kept 10 bases outside the gene matches. This CDR3 region has 14 residues. Germline-derived CDR1 and CDR2 are KGHSH and LQKENI. Here the CDR3 DNA reads TGTGCCAGCTCACAAAGGGGACTATTTGAAGAGCAGTACTTC. Translated: CASSQRGLFEEQYF.

The J gene is TRBJ2-2, the V gene TRBV5-4; D is uncertain. V was clipped by 1 base and J by 7 bases, with 8 bases between them. Germline V gene data show CDR1 as SGHNT and CDR2 as YYREEE (reference sequence). The CDR3 length is 13 residues. CDR3 DNA: TGTGCCAGCAGCTTGCAGATTGTCGGGGAGCTGTTTTTT. It translates to CASSLQIVGELFF.